The 30 T cell receptor beta chains presented below share a single source sample, sequenced in a study of T-cell reconstitution after alpha-beta-depleted transplantation in children. During its preparation, the TCRbeta library received unique molecular identifiers. MiXCR, applied by TCRdb to the PCR reads, yields one record per CDR3 protein. Of 250,000 to 300,000 distinct CDR3 sequences listed, around a tenth are singletons. Specimen: peripheral blood, collected 180 days after TCRalphabeta/CD19-depleted stem cell transplant. Receptor source: a male patient aged 2 to 10 who had a stem cell transplant for chronic granulomatous disease, so the T cells may come from the graft donor.

V gene TRBV21-1 combines with J gene TRBJ2-7; TRBD2, the table's D call, lacks a check against the DNA. TRBV21-1 is a recognized pseudogene. CDR3 size: 16 residues. DNA for the CDR3: TGTGCCAGCAGCAAACGGCCGGGCCTAATTCGCTACGAGCAGTACTTC. It is translated as CASSKRPGLIRYEQYF.

This clonotype was picked up many times. The chain links TRBV20-1 to TRBJ1-2; 7 nucleotides agree with TRBD1. CDR1 and CDR2 from the germline V gene are DFQATT and SNEGSKA (reference sequence). Germline trimming cut 3 bases from V and 2 bases from J; bases unmatched to any gene: 9. The CDR3 is made up of 15 amino acids. CDR3 residues: CSARPPSTGNYGYTF. The CDR3 nucleotides read TGCAGTGCTAGGCCCCCCTCGACAGGGAACTATGGCTACACCTTC.

This clonotype has at least ten counts. This chain links TRBV15 with TRBJ1-1; D unclear. Trimming removed 0 bases at V and 0 bases at J, with 11 bases between. In germline, CDR1 is LNHNV, CDR2 YYDKDF (reference sequence). The CDR3 loop spans 16 amino acids. The CDR3: CATSRDAGRMNTEAFF. The CDR3 nucleotides are TGTGCCACCAGCAGAGATGCAGGACGGATGAACACTGAAGCTTTCTTT.

On this clonotype itself: This clone may be a read error of a much larger clone one base away. This chain links TRBV27 with TRBJ2-7, with D perhaps assigned TRBD1 or TRBD2 (5 bases each). This CDR3 is built from 14 residues. Per the germline V gene, CDR1 is MNHEY and CDR2 is SMNVEV (reference sequence). Trimming shortened V by 7 bases and J by 4 bases, and 17 bases separated the two germline ends. CDR3 bases: TGTGCCAGCATTTTTGGGACGAACACTTACGAGCAGTACTTC. Amino acids: CASIFGTNTYEQYF.

This clonotype showed up many times. The chain is built from TRBV7-9 and TRBJ1-2; D uncertain. Germline assignment: CDR1 SEHNR and CDR2 FQNEAQ (reference sequence). This CDR3 has 15 residues. V gave up 2 bases and J gave up 4 bases, with 14 bases separating them. CDR3 region: CASSLPGRSGYGYTF. The DNA for the CDR3 is TGTGCCAGCAGCTTACCCGGAAGGTCTGGCTATGGCTACACCTTC.

This clonotype has at least ten counts. The chain is built from TRBV5-1 and TRBJ2-7; possibly TRBD2 for D (5 bases). This CDR3 comprises 13 residues. Germline CDR1 reads SGHRS; CDR2 reads YFSETQ. The V gene lost 4 bases and the J gene lost 6 bases, with 14 bases spanning the gap. The CDR3 nucleotides read TGCGCCAGCAGCCTAACGGGGTTCCCCGAGCAGTACTTC. Translating it yields CASSLTGFPEQYF.

Ten or more counts support this clonotype. The chain employs TRBV20-1 and TRBJ1-6; D is ambiguous. Germline V gene sequence: CDR1 DFQATT, CDR2 SNEGSKA (reference sequence). The CDR3 totals 11 residues. Trimming took 8 bases from V and 8 from J, leaving 10 bases between them. CDR3 residues: CSSGRYSPLHF. CDR3 nucleotides: TGCAGTTCGGGGAGGTATTCACCCCTCCACTTT.

In the case of this clonotype: A much larger clone lies a single base off, so this may be a read error. The chain joins TRBV12-3 or TRBV12-4 to TRBJ2-1; D may be TRBD1 (6 bases). The CDR3 is 14 amino acids. CDR3 residues: CASRRGDTYNEQSF. CDR3 DNA sequence: TGTGCCAGCAGACGAGGGGACACATACAATGAGCAGTCCTTC.

This clonotype showed up many times. This chain uses TRBV20-1 with TRBJ2-5, with a possible D match to TRBD2 (5 bases). Looked up from germline, CDR1 is DFQATT and CDR2 is SNEGSKA (reference sequence). CDR3 size: 14 residues. Trimming removed 3 bases from V and 0 bases from J, with 11 bases in between. The CDR3 spells CSARSGTHQETQYF. The CDR3, as DNA: TGCAGTGCTAGGAGCGGAACACACCAAGAGACCCAGTACTTC.

This clonotype was seen ten or more times. V is TRBV3-1 and J is TRBJ2-7; weak D call: TRBD2 (5 bases). CDR1 and CDR2 (germline): LGHDT, YNNKEL (reference sequence). The V end was cut by 4 bases, the J end by 2 bases, with 12 bases between. The CDR3 extends over 14 amino acids. The CDR3 nucleotides are TGTGCCAGCAGCCGCCTGGGGAGAGCCTACGAGCAGTACTTC. It translates to CASSRLGRAYEQYF.

This clonotype was seen at least ten times. The V gene is TRBV9, the J gene TRBJ2-5; 12 bases are shared with TRBD2. Trimming cost V 0 bases and J 2 bases; bases outside gene matches: 2. In germline, CDR1 is SGDLS, CDR2 YYNGEE. This CDR3 contains 16 residues. The CDR3 coding sequence is TGTGCCAGCAGCGTAGCTACTAGCGGGGGGCAAGAGACCCAGTACTTC. Translating gives CASSVATSGGQETQYF.

This clonotype came up many times. The V call is TRBV5-1, the J call TRBJ2-7; the match to TRBD2 covers 11 bases. CDR1 is SGHRS and CDR2 is YFSETQ in the germline V gene. The J segment lost 0 bases and the V segment lost 0 bases, leaving 5 bases of the junction unmatched. The CDR3 has 17 residues. The CDR3 here is CASSLGLAGTISYEQYF. The CDR3 coding sequence is TGCGCCAGCAGCTTGGGACTAGCGGGAACAATCTCCTACGAGCAGTACTTC.

The table lists this clonotype with many counts. The chain has TRBV5-1 and TRBJ1-1, with TRBD1 identical over 9 bases. V dropped 6 bases and J dropped 0; count of bases not matched to a gene: 9. Germline V gene sequence: CDR1 SGHRS, CDR2 YFSETQ. This CDR3 has 16 residues. This CDR3 is CASKLGQGNMNTEAFF. For the CDR3, the DNA is TGCGCCAGCAAATTAGGACAGGGGAACATGAACACTGAAGCTTTCTTT.

This clonotype was counted at least ten times. The rearrangement joins TRBV29-1 to TRBJ1-1, with 8 bases lining up with TRBD1. J was trimmed by 7 bases and V by 0 bases; bases with no gene match: 7. The germline V gene has CDR1 SQVTM and CDR2 ANQGSEA. This CDR3 region has 14 residues. The CDR3 DNA is TGCAGCGTTGAAGATTATTACAGGGGGAATGAAGCTTTCTTT. Translated: CSVEDYYRGNEAFF.

This clonotype was recorded only once. A read error is possible here, since a much larger clone lies one base away. The J gene is TRBJ2-7, the V gene TRBV10-2; D possibly corresponds to TRBD2 (7 bases). Germline V gives CDR1 WSHSY, CDR2 SAAADI. The CDR3 length is 15 residues. The CDR3 protein is CPSIRGGATSYEQYF. In DNA form, the CDR3 reads TGCCCCAGCATAAGAGGGGGGGCAACCTCCTACGAGCAGTACTTC.

The table lists this clonotype with many counts. The rearrangement links TRBV28 to TRBJ2-7; the D gene is possibly TRBD1 (5 bases). Trimming stripped 4 bases from V and 1 base from J, with 11 bases between. The germline V gene encodes CDR1 MDHEN and CDR2 SYDVKM. This CDR3 has 14 amino acids. The CDR3 DNA reads TGTGCCAGCAGTTCCCCGACAGCTTCCTACGAGCAGTACTTC. This sequence encodes CASSSPTASYEQYF. Based on the CDR3 plus reference TRBV28 and TRBJ2-7, the full variable domain is DVKVTQSSRYLVKRTGEKVFLECVQDMDHENMFWYRQDPGLGLRLIYFSYDVKMKEKGDIPEGYSVSREKKERFSLILESASTNQTSMYLCASSSPTASYEQYFGPGTRLTVT.

This clonotype was observed at least ten times. The rearrangement joins TRBV29-1 to TRBJ2-1, with D possibly being TRBD2 (6 bases). The germline V and J ends were trimmed by 5 bases and 7 bases, with 21 bases remaining between them. The CDR3 extends over 15 amino acids. Germline CDR1 SQVTM, CDR2 ANQGSEA. The CDR3 DNA sequence: TGCAGCGTTATGCTTGCTAGACTTGCGGGGAATGAGCAGTTCTTC. This gives the protein CSVMLARLAGNEQFF.

This clonotype was detected many times. The V and J genes are TRBV5-1 and TRBJ1-6, with unresolved D. The length of the CDR3 is 14 residues. Germline CDR1 is SGHRS and CDR2 is YFSETQ. Between the trimmed V and J ends, which lost 1 base and 7 bases, there was a span of 9 bases. CDR3 amino acids: CASSLSARNSPLHF. The CDR3 DNA sequence: TGCGCCAGCAGCTTGTCGGCCAGGAATTCACCCCTCCACTTT.

This clonotype was seen repeatedly, ten times or more. The chain has TRBV28 and TRBJ2-3; 9 positions match TRBD2. The junction had 9 bases not matched to a gene; V was cut back by 1 base and J by 1 base. Germline V lookup: CDR1 MDHEN, CDR2 SYDVKM. This CDR3 spans 18 amino acids. CDR3 sequence (DNA): TGTGCCAGCAGTTTATTCCCCTTAGCGGGAGTCGGCACAGATACGCAGTATTTT. It codes for CASSLFPLAGVGTDTQYF.

This clonotype was found many times. The chain joins TRBV9 to TRBJ2-3; 7 bases are a match to TRBD2. Germline values: CDR1 SGDLS, CDR2 YYNGEE. V trimming: 0 bases; J trimming: 4 bases; junction bases outside the gene matches: 5. This CDR3 comprises 15 residues. This CDR3 reads CASSVASGVSDTQYF. The CDR3 coding sequence is TGTGCCAGCAGCGTAGCTAGCGGAGTATCAGATACGCAGTATTTT.

This clonotype was counted at least ten times. The CDR3 loop is CASSVELESGAKGFTDTQYF. The CDR3 DNA follows: TGTGCCAGCAGCGTAGAGCTGGAGTCGGGGGCGAAAGGTTTCACAGATACGCAGTATTTT. The V and J genes are TRBV9 and TRBJ2-3, with D perhaps assigned TRBD1 or TRBD2 (6 bases each). V was pared by 0 bases and J by 2 bases, with 25 bases between. The CDR3 has 20 residues. Germline V lookup: CDR1 SGDLS, CDR2 YYNGEE. The complete variable domain, with remaining parts taken from reference TRBV9 and TRBJ2-3, reads DSGVTQTPKHLITATGQRVTLRCSPRSGDLSVYWYQQSLDQGLQFLIQYYNGEERAKGNILERFSAQQFPDLHSELNLSSLELGDSALYFCASSVELESGAKGFTDTQYFGPGTRLTVL.

Many counts were recorded for this clonotype. In DNA form, the CDR3 reads TGTGCCAGCAGCTTCGCCGGAGACAGGGCGGTAGGAGAGACCCAGTACTTC. This encodes CASSFAGDRAVGETQYF. The chain is built from TRBV5-6 and TRBJ2-5, with 7 nucleotides matching TRBD1. The germline V gene has CDR1 SGHDT and CDR2 YYEEEE. The junction had 14 bases not matched to a gene; V was cut back by 2 bases and J by 4 bases. CDR3 length: 17 residues.

The rearrangement joins TRBV14 to TRBJ2-1, with 8 positions matching TRBD2. J gave up 9 bases and V 1 base, and 5 bases lay outside the gene matches. The germline V gene has CDR1 SGHDN and CDR2 FVKESK. This CDR3 has 14 amino acids. For the CDR3, the DNA is TGTGCCAGCAGCCAAGCGGGAGGGTCGGGTGAGCAGTTCTTC. It yields the protein CASSQAGGSGEQFF.

This clonotype was found many times. The chain carries TRBV20-1 and TRBJ2-6; 12 positions agree with TRBD1. Germline values: CDR1 DFQATT, CDR2 SNEGSKA (reference sequence). V was clipped by 1 base and J by 3 bases; unmatched bases: 7. This CDR3 is 18 amino acids long. The CDR3 sequence: CSARGGTGGAGGANVLTF. CDR3 DNA: TGCAGTGCTAGAGGGGGGACAGGGGGCGCGGGTGGGGCCAACGTCCTGACTTTC.

This clonotype was found many times. This chain joins TRBV27 and TRBJ1-4; D is undetermined. CDR1 is MNHEY and CDR2 is SMNVEV in the germline V gene (reference sequence). The CDR3 is made up of 14 amino acids. Trimming took 0 bases from V and 5 from J, leaving 7 bases between them. The CDR3 spells CASSLSEGNEKLFF. The CDR3 DNA sequence: TGTGCCAGCAGTTTATCTGAGGGAAATGAAAAACTGTTTTTT.

This clonotype was counted many times. The V call is TRBV6-2 or TRBV6-3, the J call TRBJ2-7; 7 positions agree with TRBD1. This CDR3 has 12 amino acids. Germline V gene data show CDR1 as MNHEY and CDR2 as SVGEGT. The junction had 8 bases not matched to a gene; V was cut back by 8 bases and J by 7 bases. The CDR3 DNA reads TGTGCCAGCCGTGACAGGGAGCGGGAGCAGTACTTC. This sequence encodes CASRDREREQYF.

This clonotype was seen many times. The J gene is TRBJ2-2, the V gene TRBV4-2; D assignment may be TRBD1 or TRBD2 (6 bases each). The CDR3 loop spans 18 amino acids. V lost 0 bases and J lost 0, with 14 bases in between. Germline V gene data show CDR1 as LGHNA and CDR2 as YNFKEQ. CDR3 bases: TGTGCCAGCAGCCAAGAGGATCGGGGGACAACGAACACCGGGGAGCTGTTTTTT. Residues: CASSQEDRGTTNTGELFF.

This clonotype was observed many times. V usage is TRBV7-3 and J usage is TRBJ2-2; 8 positions agree with TRBD2. The CDR3 totals 14 residues. The ends lost 10 bases at V and 4 bases at J; junction bases unmatched: 8. Germline V CDR1 and CDR2: SGHTA, FQGTGA. The CDR3 protein is CATLLAAPTGELFF. In DNA, the CDR3 is TGTGCCACGTTACTAGCGGCCCCCACCGGGGAGCTGTTTTTT. Variable domain in full (rest from reference TRBV7-3 and TRBJ2-2): GAGVSQTPSNKVTEKGKYVELRCDPISGHTALYWYRQSLGQGPEFLIYFQGTGAADDSGLPNDRFFAVRPEGSVSTLKIQRTERGDSAVYLCATLLAAPTGELFFGEGSRLTVL.

This clonotype was recorded at least ten times. J is TRBJ1-6 and V is TRBV27; D is ambiguous. V was clipped by 6 bases and J by 8 bases, with 8 bases between them. The CDR3 contains 12 residues. Germline lookup yields CDR1 MNHEY and CDR2 SMNVEV (reference sequence). CDR3 in amino acids: CASSSLYSPLHF. The CDR3 DNA reads as TGTGCCAGCAGCTCCCTCTATTCACCCCTCCACTTT.

This clonotype showed up just once. A single base separates this from a much larger clone, so it may be a read error. The rearrangement joins TRBV7-2 to TRBJ1-5; possibly TRBD1 for D (5 bases). Germline V gene lookup returns CDR1 SGHTA and CDR2 FQGNSA. Trimming took off 2 bases at V and 2 bases at J, with 10 bases between the two ends. The CDR3 runs to 15 residues. The CDR3 region is CASSLMGGGNQPQHF. As DNA, the CDR3 is TGTGCCAGCAGCTTAATGGGGGGTGGCAATCAGCCCCAGCATTTT.